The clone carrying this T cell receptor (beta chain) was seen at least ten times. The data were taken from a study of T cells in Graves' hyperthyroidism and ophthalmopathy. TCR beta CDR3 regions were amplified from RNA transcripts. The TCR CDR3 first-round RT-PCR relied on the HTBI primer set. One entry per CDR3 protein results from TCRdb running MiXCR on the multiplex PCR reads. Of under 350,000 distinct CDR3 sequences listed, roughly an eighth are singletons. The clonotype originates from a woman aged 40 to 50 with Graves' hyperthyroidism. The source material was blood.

CDR3 sequence reads: CASSEGLAGFNEQFF. CDR3 bases: TGTGCCAGCAGCGAGGGACTAGCGGGGTTCAATGAGCAGTTCTTC. J is TRBJ2-1 and V is TRBV14; 13 bases map to TRBD2. The CDR3 length is 15 residues. Germline CDR1 SGHDN, CDR2 FVKESK. The trim removed 5 bases at V and 6 bases at J, leaving 4 bases unmatched.